The clone carrying this T cell receptor beta chain was seen a single time. Data came from immunoSEQ multiplex PCR; TCRdb stores just in-frame clones and leaves some out. The sample lists 1.5 million to 2.5 million clones, about 95% seen once, with under 1.5% in the top ten. This record comes from a study of shared clonotypes between healthy human individuals. As defined, naive CD8 cells were CD45RO-negative and positively selected for CCR7, with terminally differentiated effector memory CD45RA+ cells excluded. Trimming pared 0 bases from V and 0 bases from J, leaving 6 bases between. Germline V gene sequence: CDR1 LNHNV, CDR2 YYDKDF (reference sequence). The CDR3 is made up of 15 amino acids.

The clonotype was recovered from a man between 18 and 29 years old in good health. V is TRBV15 and J is TRBJ2-1; no firm D call. The sample comprised naive CD8+ T cells sorted from blood. The CDR3: CATSREKNSYNEQFF. CDR3 sequence (DNA): TGTGCCACCAGCAGAGAGAAGAACTCCTACAATGAGCAGTTCTTC.